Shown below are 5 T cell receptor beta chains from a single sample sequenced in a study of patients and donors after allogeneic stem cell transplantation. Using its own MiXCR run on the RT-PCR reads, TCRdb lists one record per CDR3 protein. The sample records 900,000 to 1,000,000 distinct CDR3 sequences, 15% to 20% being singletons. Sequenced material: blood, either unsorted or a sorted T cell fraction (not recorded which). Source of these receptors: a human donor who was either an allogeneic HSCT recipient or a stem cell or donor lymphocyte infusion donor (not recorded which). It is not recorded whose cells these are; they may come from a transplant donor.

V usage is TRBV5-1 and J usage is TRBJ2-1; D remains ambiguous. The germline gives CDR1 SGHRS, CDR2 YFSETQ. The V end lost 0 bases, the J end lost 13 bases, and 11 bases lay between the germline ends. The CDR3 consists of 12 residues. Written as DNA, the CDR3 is TGCGCCAGCAGCTTGGATGCAGGCCACCAGTTCTTC. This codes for CASSLDAGHQFF.

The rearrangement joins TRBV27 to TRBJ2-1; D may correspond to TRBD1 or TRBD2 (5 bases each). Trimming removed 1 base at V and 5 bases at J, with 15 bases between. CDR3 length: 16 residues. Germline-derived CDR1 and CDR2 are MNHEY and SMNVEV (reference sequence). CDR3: CASSLFLPGPNNEQFF. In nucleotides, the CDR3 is TGTGCCAGCAGTTTATTCTTACCGGGACCAAACAATGAGCAGTTCTTC.

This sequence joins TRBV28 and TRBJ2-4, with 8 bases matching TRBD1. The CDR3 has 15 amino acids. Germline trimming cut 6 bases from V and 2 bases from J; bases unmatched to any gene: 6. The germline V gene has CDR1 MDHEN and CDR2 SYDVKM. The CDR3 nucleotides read TGTGCCAGCAGACCAGGGGGCGCGACCAAAAACATTCAGTACTTC. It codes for CASRPGGATKNIQYF.

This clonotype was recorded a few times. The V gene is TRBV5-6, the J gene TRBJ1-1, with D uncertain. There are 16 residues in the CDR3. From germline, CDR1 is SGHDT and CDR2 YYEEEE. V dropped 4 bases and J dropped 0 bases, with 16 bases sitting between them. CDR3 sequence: CASSEGRTAMNTEAFF. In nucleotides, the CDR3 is TGTGCCAGCAGCGAAGGTCGGACGGCAATGAACACTGAAGCTTTCTTT.

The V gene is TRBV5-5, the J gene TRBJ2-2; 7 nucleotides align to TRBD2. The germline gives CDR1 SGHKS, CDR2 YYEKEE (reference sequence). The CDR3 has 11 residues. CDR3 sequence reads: CRGANTGELFF. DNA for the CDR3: TGTCGGGGGGCGAACACCGGGGAGCTGTTTTTT.